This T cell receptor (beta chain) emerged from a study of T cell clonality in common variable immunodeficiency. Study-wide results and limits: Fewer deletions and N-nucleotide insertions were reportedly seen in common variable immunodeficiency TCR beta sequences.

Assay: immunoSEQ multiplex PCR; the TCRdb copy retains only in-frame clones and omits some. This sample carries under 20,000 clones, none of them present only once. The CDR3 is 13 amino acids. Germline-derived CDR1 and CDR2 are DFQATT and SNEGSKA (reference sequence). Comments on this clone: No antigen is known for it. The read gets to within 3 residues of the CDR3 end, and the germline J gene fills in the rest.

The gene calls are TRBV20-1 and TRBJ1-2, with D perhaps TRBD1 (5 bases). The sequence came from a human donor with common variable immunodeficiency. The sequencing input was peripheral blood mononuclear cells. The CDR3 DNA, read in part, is TGCAGTGCAAAGAAGGTTGGGGCAGAGGGC. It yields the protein CSAKKVGAEG. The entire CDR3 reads CSAKKVGAEGYTF.